This TCR beta chain comes out of a study of early T cells in non-severe SARS-CoV-2 infection. Study outcomes and limitations: VDJdb matching favored anti-spike CD8 responses, missing private and CD4 specificities.

TCRdb independently ran MiXCR on the 5' RACE reads; one entry per CDR3 protein. The sample carries 70,000 to 85,000 distinct CDR3 sequences, approximately 13% recorded once. Germline V gene sequence: CDR1 DFQATT, CDR2 SNEGSKA (reference sequence). With 5 bases removed from V and 0 bases from J, the gap between germline ends came to 17 bases. There are 15 residues in the CDR3. A few counts support this clonotype. The antigen is undetermined. Specimen: whole blood. The gene calls are TRBV20-1 and TRBJ2-7; D is perhaps TRBD1 (7 bases). The clonotype was recovered from an adult who was a healthcare worker with PCR-confirmed SARS-CoV-2 infection or an uninfected control (not recorded which). CDR3 loop: CSAQKLRGASYEQYF. The CDR3 DNA reads as TGCAGTGCTCAGAAACTCAGGGGGGCCTCCTACGAGCAGTACTTC.